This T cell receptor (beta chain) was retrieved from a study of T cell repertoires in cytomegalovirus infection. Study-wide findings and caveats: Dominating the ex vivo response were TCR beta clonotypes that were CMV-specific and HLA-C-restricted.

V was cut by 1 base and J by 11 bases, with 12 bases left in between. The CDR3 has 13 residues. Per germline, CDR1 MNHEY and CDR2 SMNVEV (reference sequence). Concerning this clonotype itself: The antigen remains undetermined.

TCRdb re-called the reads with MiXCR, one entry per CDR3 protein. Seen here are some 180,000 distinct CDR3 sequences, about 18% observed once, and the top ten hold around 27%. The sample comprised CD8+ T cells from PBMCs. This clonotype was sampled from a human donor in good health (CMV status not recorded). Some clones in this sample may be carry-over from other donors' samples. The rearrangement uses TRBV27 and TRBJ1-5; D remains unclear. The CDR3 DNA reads TGTGCCAGCAGTTTATGGCCGGGTGAGGCCCAGCATTTT. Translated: CASSLWPGEAQHF.